The TCR beta chain under discussion was sequenced for a study of Graves' ophthalmopathy and Graves' hyperthyroidism. Overall study context: Peripheral blood samples were taken at initial diagnosis, before any treatment.

Germline trimming cut 7 bases from V and 4 bases from J; bases unmatched to any gene: 6. The CDR3 is 13 residues long. The germline CDR1 and CDR2 sequences are GTSNPN and SVGIG (reference sequence). Ophthalmopathy cases showed moderate-to-severe activity, scoring CAS ≥3 and NOSPECS ≥4, with duration under 3 months. PBMCs were obtained from about 9.5 ml of fresh peripheral blood. RNA served as the template for amplifying TCR beta CDR3 regions. HTBI primers served in a first-round RT-PCR, which a second-round multiplex PCR followed. TCRdb re-called the multiplex PCR reads through MiXCR, storing one row per CDR3 protein. The top ten hold around 3% of the sample, which has 660,000 or so distinct CDR3 sequences, approximately 39% seen once. This clonotype was detected a few times.

Input material: peripheral blood. The TCR comes from an adult man with Graves' ophthalmopathy. This chain connects TRBV30 to TRBJ1-1; 10 bases agree with TRBD1. In DNA form, the CDR3 reads TGTGCCTCTTGGGGGACAGGGGTCACTGAAGCTTTCTTT. Its translation: CASWGTGVTEAFF.